The following is a T cell receptor (beta chain) sequence with its context. Its antigen is unidentified. TCR cDNA libraries came from RNA via a modified published protocol. Both ends of each TCR cDNA library bore sample-specific barcodes. TCRdb re-analysed the 5' RACE reads in MiXCR, keeping a single row per CDR3 protein. This table has 350,000 to 400,000 distinct CDR3 sequences, about 28% appearing once. This sample was included in a study of identical twins' blood T cells. Findings of the study overall: Twin repertoire similarity may partly reflect shared environment. Twins reportedly had markedly more similar V usage than unrelated donors, even among out-of-frame TCRbeta clonotypes.

The V end was cut by 0 bases, the J end by 4 bases, with 12 bases between. In germline, CDR1 is MNHNY, CDR2 SVGAGI (reference sequence). The CDR3 extends over 16 amino acids. The V gene is TRBV6-6, the J gene TRBJ2-2; D uncertain. Specimen: PBMCs. The clonotype was recovered from a woman between 18 and 55 years old in good health. The CDR3 DNA is TGTGCCAGCAGTTACTCTCGTCCCGGGTCCACCGGGGAGCTGTTTTTT. This gives the protein CASSYSRPGSTGELFF.